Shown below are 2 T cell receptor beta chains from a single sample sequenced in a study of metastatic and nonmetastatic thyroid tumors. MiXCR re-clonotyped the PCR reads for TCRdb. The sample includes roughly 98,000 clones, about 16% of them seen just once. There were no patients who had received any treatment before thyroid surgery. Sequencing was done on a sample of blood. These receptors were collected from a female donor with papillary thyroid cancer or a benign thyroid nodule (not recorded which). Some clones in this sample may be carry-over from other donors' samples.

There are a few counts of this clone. CDR3 loop: CASSSPPPANTGELFF. The CDR3 DNA follows: TGCGCCAGCAGCTCTCCCCCCCCGGCAAACACCGGGGAGCTGTTTTTT. The V call is TRBV5-1, the J call TRBJ2-2; D remains unclear. The CDR3 extends over 16 amino acids. Germline V gives CDR1 SGHRS, CDR2 YFSETQ. Trimming took off 3 bases at V and 2 bases at J, with 14 bases between the two ends.

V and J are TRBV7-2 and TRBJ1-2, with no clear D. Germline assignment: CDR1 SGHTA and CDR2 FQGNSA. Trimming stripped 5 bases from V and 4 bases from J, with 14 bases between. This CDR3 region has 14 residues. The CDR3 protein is CASSPRSLAYGYTF. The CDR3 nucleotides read TGTGCCAGCAGCCCGCGTTCTTTGGCCTATGGCTACACCTTC. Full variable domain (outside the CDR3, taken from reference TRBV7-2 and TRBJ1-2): GAGVSQSPSNKVTEKGKDVELRCDPISGHTALYWYRQSLGQGLEFLIYFQGNSAPDKSGLPSDRFSAERTGGSVSTLTIQRTQQEDSAVYLCASSPRSLAYGYTFGSGTRLTVV.